These 5 T cell receptor beta chains were sequenced from one sample in a study of cytomegalovirus exposure and HLA in healthy donors. The primer mix had 60 Vbeta and 13 Jbeta primers. Profiling relied on immunoSEQ multiplex PCR, and the TCRdb table lists in-frame clones only, not all of them. This table has around 190,000 clones, about 80% appearing once. Sequencing used PBMCs. The receptors originated from a woman under 40 in good health and CMV-seropositive.

The V and J genes are TRBV11-2 and TRBJ2-7; 7 bases are shared with TRBD1. The CDR3 is 17 residues long. Germline lookup yields CDR1 SGHAT and CDR2 FQNNGV. The V gene end was trimmed by 7 bases and the J gene end by 3 bases; junction bases not matched to a gene: 18. For the CDR3, the DNA is TGTGCCAGCATCCGCGAGGGGGCAGGGAGCAGCTACTACGAGCAGTACTTC. The encoded protein is CASIREGAGSSYYEQYF.

CDR3 nucleotides: TGCGCCAGCAGCCAATTTACAGGGAACTATGGCTACACCTTC. Translation gives CASSQFTGNYGYTF. The rearrangement uses TRBV4-1 and TRBJ1-2, with D possibly being TRBD1 (6 bases). Germline V gives CDR1 MGHRA, CDR2 YSYEKL. The CDR3 is 14 amino acids. V lost 2 bases and J lost 2, with 9 bases in between.

The chain combines TRBV27 with TRBJ1-5; D is unclear. Per germline, CDR1 MNHEY and CDR2 SMNVEV (reference sequence). CDR3 length: 14 amino acids. Trimming left V 5 bases short and J 0 bases short, with 8 bases between. The CDR3 loop reads CASSKIYSNQPQHF. The CDR3 DNA reads as TGTGCCAGCAGTAAAATCTATAGCAATCAGCCCCAGCATTTT.

CDR3 nucleotide sequence: TGTGCCAGCAGTTACTCTGGGACAGGGCCCAATCAGCCCCAGCATTTT. This codes for CASSYSGTGPNQPQHF. This sequence joins TRBV6-6 and TRBJ1-5; 9 bases fit TRBD1. Germline CDR1 is MNHNY and CDR2 is SVGAGI (reference sequence). The CDR3 consists of 16 residues. Trimming cost V 0 bases and J 3 bases; bases outside gene matches: 3.

This rearrangement joins TRBV20-1 to TRBJ2-1; 7 bases agree with TRBD2. This CDR3 contains 11 residues. The junction had 10 bases not matched to a gene; V was cut back by 5 bases and J by 15 bases. Germline V gene lookup returns CDR1 DFQATT and CDR2 SNEGSKA (reference sequence). CDR3 nucleotide sequence: TGCAGTGCTCAGCTAGCGGTGAGGGCGTTCTTC. Amino acid sequence: CSAQLAVRAFF.